This T cell receptor (beta chain) was identified in a study of blood T cells in healthy people across ages. Study-level results: Higher diversity and more naive CD4+ cells were features of long-lived donors, compared to aged donors.

This clonotype was recorded at least ten times. As yet, its antigen is unknown. V lost 5 bases to trimming and J lost 3 bases, with 17 bases between them. There are 15 residues in the CDR3. PCR was performed a second time for about 7 to 12 cycles using a sample-barcoded 5' primer and a J-beta primer mix. In TCRdb, the 5' RACE reads were re-called with MiXCR into one record per CDR3 protein. The sample lists about 650,000 distinct CDR3 sequences; approximately 30% were seen once. The authors isolated at least 6.5 million PBMCs per sample. The TCR sequence derives from a woman aged 80 or older in good health. Sequencing was performed on blood. This chain joins TRBV12-3 or TRBV12-4 and TRBJ2-7, with unresolved D. DNA of the CDR3: TGTGCCAGCAGTAAAAGGGTAGGGCCTAACTACGAGCAGTACTTC. Translation: CASSKRVGPNYEQYF.